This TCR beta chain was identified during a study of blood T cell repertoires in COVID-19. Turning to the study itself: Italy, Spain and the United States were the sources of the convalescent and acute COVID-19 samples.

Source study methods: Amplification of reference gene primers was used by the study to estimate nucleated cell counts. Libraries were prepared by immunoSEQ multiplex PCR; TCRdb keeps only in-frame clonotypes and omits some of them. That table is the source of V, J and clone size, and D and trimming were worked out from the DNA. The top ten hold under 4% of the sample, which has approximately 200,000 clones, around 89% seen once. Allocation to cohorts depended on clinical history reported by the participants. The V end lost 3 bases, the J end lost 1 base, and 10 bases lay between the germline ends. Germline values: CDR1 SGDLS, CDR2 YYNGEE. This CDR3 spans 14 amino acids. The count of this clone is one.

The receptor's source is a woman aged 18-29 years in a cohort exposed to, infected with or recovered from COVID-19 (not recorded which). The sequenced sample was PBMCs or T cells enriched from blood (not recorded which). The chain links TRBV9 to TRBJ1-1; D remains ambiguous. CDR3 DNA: TGTGCCAGCAGCGACCCGACACCGAACACTGAAGCTTTCTTT. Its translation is CASSDPTPNTEAFF.